This T cell receptor beta chain emerged from a study of cytomegalovirus exposure and HLA in healthy donors. The V gene's germline CDR1 is MDHEN and CDR2 SYDVKM. This CDR3 region has 12 residues. Trimming took off 3 bases at V and 4 bases at J, with 4 bases between the two ends. On this clone: Antigen unknown.

Study conclusions and caveats: A few CMV-associated chains were confirmed in vitro to be specific for CMV antigens. Donors were assumed by presence/absence analyses to have roughly uniform sequencing depth. The authors listed 150 or so TCR beta chains as cytomegalovirus-associated. Later on, an analysis found that several of the most significant clusters appeared to be linked to common viral pathogens, which included parvovirus B19.

The PCR contained 60 Vbeta and 13 Jbeta primers. Some clones are missing from TCRdb's copy, which holds only in-frame ones; the method was immunoSEQ multiplex PCR. Of 130,000 to 150,000 clones listed, 70% to 75% are singletons. The sequence was collected from a human donor in good health. This chain joins TRBV28 and TRBJ2-1; D gene ambiguous. Sequenced input: PBMCs. The CDR3 nucleotides are TGTGCCAGCAGTTTGAGTTACAATGAGCAGTTCTTC. This encodes CASSLSYNEQFF.